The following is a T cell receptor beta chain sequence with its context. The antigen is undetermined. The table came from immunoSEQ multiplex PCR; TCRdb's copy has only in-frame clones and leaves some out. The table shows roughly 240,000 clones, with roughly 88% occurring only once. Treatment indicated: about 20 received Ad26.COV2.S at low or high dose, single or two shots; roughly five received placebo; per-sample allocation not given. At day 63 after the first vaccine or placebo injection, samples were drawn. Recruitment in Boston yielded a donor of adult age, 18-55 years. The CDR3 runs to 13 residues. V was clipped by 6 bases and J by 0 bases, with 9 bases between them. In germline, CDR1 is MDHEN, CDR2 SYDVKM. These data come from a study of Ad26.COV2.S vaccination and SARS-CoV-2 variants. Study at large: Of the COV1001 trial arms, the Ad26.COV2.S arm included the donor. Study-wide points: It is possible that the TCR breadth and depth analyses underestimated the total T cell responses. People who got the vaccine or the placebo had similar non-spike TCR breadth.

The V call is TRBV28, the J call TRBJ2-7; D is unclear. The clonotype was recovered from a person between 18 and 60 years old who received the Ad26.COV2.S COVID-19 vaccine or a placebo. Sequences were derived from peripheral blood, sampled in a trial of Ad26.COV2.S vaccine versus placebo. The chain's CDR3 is CASRGGFSYEQYF. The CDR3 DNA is TGTGCCAGCAGAGGCGGCTTCTCCTACGAGCAGTACTTC. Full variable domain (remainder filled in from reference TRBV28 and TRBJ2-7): DVKVTQSSRYLVKRTGEKVFLECVQDMDHENMFWYRQDPGLGLRLIYFSYDVKMKEKGDIPEGYSVSREKKERFSLILESASTNQTSMYLCASRGGFSYEQYFGPGTRLTVT.